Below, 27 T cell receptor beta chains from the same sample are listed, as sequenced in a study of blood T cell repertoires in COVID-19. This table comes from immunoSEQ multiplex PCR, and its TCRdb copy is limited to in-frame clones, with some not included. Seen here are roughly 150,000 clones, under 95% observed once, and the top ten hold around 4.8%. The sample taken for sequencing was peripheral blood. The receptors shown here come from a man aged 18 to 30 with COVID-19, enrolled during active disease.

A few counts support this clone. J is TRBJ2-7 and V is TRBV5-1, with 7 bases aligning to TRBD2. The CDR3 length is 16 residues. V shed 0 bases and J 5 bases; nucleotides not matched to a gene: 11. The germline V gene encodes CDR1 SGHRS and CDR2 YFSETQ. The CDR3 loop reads CASSLVVGGSPHEQYF. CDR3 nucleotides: TGCGCCAGCAGCTTGGTTGTGGGCGGGAGCCCCCACGAGCAGTACTTC.

The CDR3 is CASSLRGREAFF. CDR3 coding DNA: TGTGCCAGCAGTCTCCGGGGTCGGGAGGCTTTCTTT. V usage is TRBV28 and J usage is TRBJ1-1; no firm D call. Per germline, CDR1 MDHEN and CDR2 SYDVKM. The CDR3 is made up of 12 amino acids. V dropped 5 bases and J dropped 11 bases, with 15 bases sitting between them.

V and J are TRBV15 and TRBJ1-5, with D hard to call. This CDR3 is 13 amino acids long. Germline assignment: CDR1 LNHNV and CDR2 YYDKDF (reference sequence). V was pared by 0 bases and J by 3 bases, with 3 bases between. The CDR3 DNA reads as TGTGCCACCAGCAGAGATCACAATCAGCCCCAGCATTTT. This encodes CATSRDHNQPQHF.

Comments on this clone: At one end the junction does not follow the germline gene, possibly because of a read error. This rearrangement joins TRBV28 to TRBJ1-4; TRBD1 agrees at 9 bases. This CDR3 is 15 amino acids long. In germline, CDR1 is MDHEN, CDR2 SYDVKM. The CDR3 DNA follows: TGTGCCACCTCACGGGACAGGGCAACTAATGAAAAACTGCTTTTT. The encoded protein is CATSRDRATNEKLLF.

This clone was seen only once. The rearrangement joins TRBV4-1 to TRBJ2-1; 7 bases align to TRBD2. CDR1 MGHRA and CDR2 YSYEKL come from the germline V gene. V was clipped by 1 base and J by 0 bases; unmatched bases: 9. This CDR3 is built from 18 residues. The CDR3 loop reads CASSQAWRAGSSYNEQFF. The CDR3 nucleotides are TGCGCCAGCAGCCAAGCATGGCGAGCGGGGAGCTCCTACAATGAGCAGTTCTTC.

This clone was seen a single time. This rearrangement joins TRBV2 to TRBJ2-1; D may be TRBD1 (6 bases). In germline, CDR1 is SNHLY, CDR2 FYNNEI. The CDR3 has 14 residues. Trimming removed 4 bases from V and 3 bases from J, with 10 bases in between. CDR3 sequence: CASSVKGGYNEQFF. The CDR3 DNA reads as TGTGCCAGCAGTGTGAAAGGGGGCTACAATGAGCAGTTCTTC.

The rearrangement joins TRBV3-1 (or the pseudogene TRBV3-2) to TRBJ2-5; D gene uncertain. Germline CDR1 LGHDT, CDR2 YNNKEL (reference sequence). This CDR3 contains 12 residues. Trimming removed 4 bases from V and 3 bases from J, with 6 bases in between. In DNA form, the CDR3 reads TGTGCCAGCAGCCCTACCGAAGAGACCCAGTACTTC. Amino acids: CASSPTEETQYF.

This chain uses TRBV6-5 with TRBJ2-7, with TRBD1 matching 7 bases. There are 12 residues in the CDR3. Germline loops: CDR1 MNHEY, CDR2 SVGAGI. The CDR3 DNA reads TGTGCTGGGGGACAGAGCGCCAACGAGCAGTACTTC. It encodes CAGGQSANEQYF.

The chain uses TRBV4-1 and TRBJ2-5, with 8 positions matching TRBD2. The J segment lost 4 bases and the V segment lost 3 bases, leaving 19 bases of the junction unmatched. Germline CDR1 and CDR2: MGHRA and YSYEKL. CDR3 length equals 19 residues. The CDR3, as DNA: TGCGCCAGCAGCCACGTCGGGGGGGCGGGCAACGGAGGGAGAGAGACCCAGTACTTC. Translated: CASSHVGGAGNGGRETQYF.

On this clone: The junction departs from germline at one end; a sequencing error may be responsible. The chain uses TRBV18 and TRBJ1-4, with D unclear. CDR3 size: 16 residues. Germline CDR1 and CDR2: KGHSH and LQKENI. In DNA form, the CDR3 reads TGTGCCAGCTCACCACCGATTCGAACTGTTAATGAAAAACTGCTTTTT. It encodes CASSPPIRTVNEKLLF.

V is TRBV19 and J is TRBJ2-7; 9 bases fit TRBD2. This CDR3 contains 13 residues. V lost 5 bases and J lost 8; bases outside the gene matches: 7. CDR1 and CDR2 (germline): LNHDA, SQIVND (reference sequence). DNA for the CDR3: TGTGCCAGTAGTGGCCAGCGGGGGGATAAGCAGTACTTC. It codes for CASSGQRGDKQYF.

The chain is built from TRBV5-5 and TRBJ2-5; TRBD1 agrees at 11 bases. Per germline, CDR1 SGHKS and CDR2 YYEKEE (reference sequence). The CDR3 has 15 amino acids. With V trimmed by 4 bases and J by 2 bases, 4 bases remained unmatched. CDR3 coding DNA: TGTGCCAGCAGCAACGGACAGGGGGCACAAGAGACCCAGTACTTC. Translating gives CASSNGQGAQETQYF.

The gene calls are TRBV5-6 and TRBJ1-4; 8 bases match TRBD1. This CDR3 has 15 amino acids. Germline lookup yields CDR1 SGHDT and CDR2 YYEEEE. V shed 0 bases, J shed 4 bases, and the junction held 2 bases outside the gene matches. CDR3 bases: TGTGCCAGCAGCTTGGGGACAGGGTTTAATGAAAAACTGTTTTTT. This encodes CASSLGTGFNEKLFF.

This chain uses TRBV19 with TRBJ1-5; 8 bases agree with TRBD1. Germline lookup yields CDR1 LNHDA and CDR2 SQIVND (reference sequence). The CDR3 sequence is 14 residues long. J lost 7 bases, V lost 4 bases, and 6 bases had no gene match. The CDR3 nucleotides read TGTGCCAGTAGTACCCAGGGGGCAGGACAGCCCCAGCATTTT. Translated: CASSTQGAGQPQHF.

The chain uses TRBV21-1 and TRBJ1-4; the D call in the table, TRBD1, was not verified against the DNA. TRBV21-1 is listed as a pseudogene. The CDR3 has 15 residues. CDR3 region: CASSTPGTGNEKLFF. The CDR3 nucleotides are TGTGCCAGCAGCACACCCGGGACAGGGAATGAAAAACTGTTTTTT.

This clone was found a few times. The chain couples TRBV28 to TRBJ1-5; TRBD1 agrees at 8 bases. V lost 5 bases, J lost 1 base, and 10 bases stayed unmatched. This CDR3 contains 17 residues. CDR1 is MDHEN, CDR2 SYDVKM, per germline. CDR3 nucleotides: TGTGCCAGCAGTGTACCTCAGGGGGCTGGAAGCAATCAGCCCCAGCATTTT. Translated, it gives CASSVPQGAGSNQPQHF.

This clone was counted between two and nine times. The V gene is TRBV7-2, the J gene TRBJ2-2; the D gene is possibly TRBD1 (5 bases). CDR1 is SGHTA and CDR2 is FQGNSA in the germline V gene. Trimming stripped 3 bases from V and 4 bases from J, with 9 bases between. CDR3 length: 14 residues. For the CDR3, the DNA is TGTGCCAGCAGCTTCAATAGGGGCACCGGGGAGCTGTTTTTT. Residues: CASSFNRGTGELFF.

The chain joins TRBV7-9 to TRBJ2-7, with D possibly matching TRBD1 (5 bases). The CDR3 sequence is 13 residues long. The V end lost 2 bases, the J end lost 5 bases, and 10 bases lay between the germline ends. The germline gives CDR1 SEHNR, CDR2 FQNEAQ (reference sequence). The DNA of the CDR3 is TGTGCCAGCAGCTTATATGGCAGGGACGAGCAGTACTTC. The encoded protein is CASSLYGRDEQYF.

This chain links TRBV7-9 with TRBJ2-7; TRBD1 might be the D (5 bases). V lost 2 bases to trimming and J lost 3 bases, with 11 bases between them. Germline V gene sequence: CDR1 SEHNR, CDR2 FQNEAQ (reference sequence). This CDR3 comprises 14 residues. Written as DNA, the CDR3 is TGTGCCAGCAGCTTAAGCAGGGTAAACTACGAGCAGTACTTC. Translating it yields CASSLSRVNYEQYF.

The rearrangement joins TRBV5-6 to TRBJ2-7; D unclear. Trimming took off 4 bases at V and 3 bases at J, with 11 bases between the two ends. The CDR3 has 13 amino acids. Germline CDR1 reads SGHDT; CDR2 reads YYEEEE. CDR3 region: CASSIGRSYEQYF. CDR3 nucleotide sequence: TGTGCCAGCAGCATCGGCCGGAGCTACGAGCAGTACTTC.

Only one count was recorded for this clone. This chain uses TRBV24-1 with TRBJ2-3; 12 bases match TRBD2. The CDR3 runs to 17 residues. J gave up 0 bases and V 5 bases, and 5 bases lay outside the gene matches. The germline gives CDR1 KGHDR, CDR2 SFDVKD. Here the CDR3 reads CATSGLAGDLSTDTQYF. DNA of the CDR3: TGTGCCACCAGTGGACTAGCGGGAGACCTTAGCACAGATACGCAGTATTTT.

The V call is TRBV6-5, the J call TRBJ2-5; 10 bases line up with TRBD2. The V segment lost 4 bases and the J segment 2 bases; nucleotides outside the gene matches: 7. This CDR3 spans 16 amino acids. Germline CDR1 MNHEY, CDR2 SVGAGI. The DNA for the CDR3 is TGTGCCAGCAGTTTGCTAGCGGGAGTGGGTCAAGAGACCCAGTACTTC. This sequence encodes CASSLLAGVGQETQYF.

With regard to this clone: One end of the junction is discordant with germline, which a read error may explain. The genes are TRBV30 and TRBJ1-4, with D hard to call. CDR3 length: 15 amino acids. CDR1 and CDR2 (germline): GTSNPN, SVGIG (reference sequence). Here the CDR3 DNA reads TGTGCCTGGAGTGTACTCGGGTCCTATAATGAAAAACTGCTTTTT. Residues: CAWSVLGSYNEKLLF.

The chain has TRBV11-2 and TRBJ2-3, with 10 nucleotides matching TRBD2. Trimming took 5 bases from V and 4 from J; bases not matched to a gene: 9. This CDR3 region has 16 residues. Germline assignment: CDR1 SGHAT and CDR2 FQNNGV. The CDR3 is CASSLNPSGRSDTQYF. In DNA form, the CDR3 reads TGTGCCAGCAGCCTTAACCCTAGCGGGAGATCAGATACGCAGTATTTT.

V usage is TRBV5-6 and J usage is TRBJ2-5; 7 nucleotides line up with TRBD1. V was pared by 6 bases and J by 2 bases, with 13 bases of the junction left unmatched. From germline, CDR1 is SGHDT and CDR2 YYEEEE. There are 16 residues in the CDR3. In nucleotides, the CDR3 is TGTGCCAGCAACAACGCCGGACAGGCGCAGCAAGAGACCCAGTACTTC. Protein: CASNNAGQAQQETQYF.

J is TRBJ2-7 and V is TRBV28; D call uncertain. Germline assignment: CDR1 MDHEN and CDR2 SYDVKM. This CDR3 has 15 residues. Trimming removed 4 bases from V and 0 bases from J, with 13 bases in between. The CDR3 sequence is CASSYPLFGSYEQYF. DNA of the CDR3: TGTGCCAGCAGTTACCCATTGTTCGGCTCCTACGAGCAGTACTTC.

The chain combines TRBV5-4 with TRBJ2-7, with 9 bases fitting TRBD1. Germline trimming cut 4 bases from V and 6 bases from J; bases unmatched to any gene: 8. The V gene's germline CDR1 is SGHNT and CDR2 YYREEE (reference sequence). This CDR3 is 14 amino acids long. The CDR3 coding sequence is TGTGCCAGCAGCCGCCGGGACAGGGATGGCGAGCAGTACTTC. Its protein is CASSRRDRDGEQYF.